The next 14 T cell receptor beta chains were all read from a single sample in a study of blood T cells in healthy people across ages. Primers used in a second PCR of roughly 6 to 12 cycles were a sample-barcoded 5' primer and a J-beta primer mix. TCRdb passed the 5' RACE reads through MiXCR, listing each CDR3 protein once. The data contain approximately 1.5 million distinct CDR3 sequences, around 40% of them singletons. Sample: blood. The receptors come from a woman aged 18-30 years in good health.

The CDR3 sequence is CASSQSTSGSYEQYF. CDR3 DNA sequence: TGCGCCAGCAGCCAAAGTACTAGCGGTTCCTACGAGCAGTACTTC. The V and J genes are TRBV4-1 and TRBJ2-7; 8 bases line up with TRBD2. Germline lookup yields CDR1 MGHRA and CDR2 YSYEKL. V shed 2 bases, J shed 1 base, and the junction held 4 bases outside the gene matches. This CDR3 is built from 15 residues.

V usage is TRBV6-1 and J usage is TRBJ2-1; D gene uncertain. Germline CDR1 MNHNS, CDR2 SASEGT. Trimming took off 7 bases at V and 2 bases at J, with 12 bases between the two ends. This CDR3 contains 14 residues. The CDR3 reads CASTQHPAYNEQFF. CDR3 sequence (DNA): TGTGCCAGCACCCAACACCCAGCCTACAATGAGCAGTTCTTC.

The J gene is TRBJ2-2, the V gene TRBV14, with unresolved D. Trimming removed 1 base from V and 2 bases from J, with 14 bases in between. The CDR3 covers 17 residues. Germline-derived CDR1 and CDR2 are SGHDN and FVKESK. The chain's CDR3 is CASSQGRLMANTGELFF. The CDR3 DNA reads as TGTGCCAGCAGCCAAGGCAGGCTGATGGCCAACACCGGGGAGCTGTTTTTT. Filled out from reference TRBV14 and TRBJ2-2, the complete variable domain reads EAGVTQFPSHSVIEKGQTVTLRCDPISGHDNLYWYRRVMGKEIKFLLHFVKESKQDESGMPNNRFLAERTGGTYSTLKVQPAELEDSGVYFCASSQGRLMANTGELFFGEGSRLTVL.

This rearrangement joins TRBV7-9 to TRBJ2-3; 10 nucleotides match TRBD2. The V segment lost 1 base and the J segment 7 bases; nucleotides outside the gene matches: 5. CDR3 length: 15 residues. Per the germline V gene, CDR1 is SEHNR and CDR2 is FQNEAQ (reference sequence). As DNA, the CDR3 is TGTGCCAGCAGCTTAGGTCCTAGCGGGGGAAATACGCAGTATTTT. Translating it yields CASSLGPSGGNTQYF. Full variable domain (outside the CDR3, taken from reference TRBV7-9 and TRBJ2-3): DTGVSQNPRHKITKRGQNVTFRCDPISEHNRLYWYRQTLGQGPEFLTYFQNEAQLEKSRLLSDRFSAERPKGSFSTLEIQRTEQGDSAMYLCASSLGPSGGNTQYFGPGTRLTVL.

This rearrangement joins TRBV4-2 to TRBJ2-3; 9 bases fit TRBD2. V lost 0 bases to trimming and J lost 3 bases; unmatched junction nucleotides: 16. The CDR3 has 20 amino acids. Per germline, CDR1 LGHNA and CDR2 YNFKEQ. The CDR3 reads CASSQELGSGGRIATDTQYF. CDR3 DNA sequence: TGTGCCAGCAGCCAAGAATTGGGTAGCGGGGGCCGAATAGCAACAGATACGCAGTATTTT.

The V and J genes are TRBV5-1 and TRBJ1-1, with D possibly being TRBD1 (5 bases). The CDR3 runs 13 residues. Germline CDR1 SGHRS, CDR2 YFSETQ. With 4 bases removed from V and 2 bases from J, the gap between germline ends came to 9 bases. The CDR3, as DNA: TGCGCCAGCAGCCCGGACATCAACACTGAAGCTTTCTTT. Protein product: CASSPDINTEAFF. Using reference TRBV5-1 and TRBJ1-1 for the parts outside the CDR3, the full variable domain is KAGVTQTPRYLIKTRGQQVTLSCSPISGHRSVSWYQQTPGQGLQFLFEYFSETQRNKGNFPGRFSGRQFSNSRSEMNVSTLELGDSALYLCASSPDINTEAFFGQGTRLTVV.

This clonotype was seen a handful of times. The gene calls are TRBV21-1 and TRBJ2-7. TRBV21-1 is noted as a pseudogene. This CDR3 has 10 residues. CDR3: CASTKLEQYF. The CDR3, as DNA: TGTGCCAGCACCAAGCTCGAGCAGTACTTC.

Only a few counts were recorded for this clonotype. The CDR3 loop is CASSLSGTARADTQYF. The CDR3 coding sequence is TGTGCCAGCAGCTTATCGGGGACTGCCCGTGCAGATACGCAGTATTTT. The J gene is TRBJ2-3, the V gene TRBV9, with D maybe TRBD2 (6 bases). The V gene lost 4 bases and the J gene lost 4 bases, with 19 bases spanning the gap. CDR1 and CDR2 (germline): SGDLS, YYNGEE. CDR3 length equals 16 residues.

This chain uses TRBV5-1 with TRBJ2-1, with D perhaps matching TRBD1 or TRBD2 (5 bases each). Germline V gene sequence: CDR1 SGHRS, CDR2 YFSETQ. The V end was cut by 4 bases, the J end by 10 bases, with 18 bases between. CDR3 length: 14 amino acids. The CDR3: CASSPDYGAYEQFF. The DNA for the CDR3 is TGCGCCAGCAGCCCAGACTACGGGGCATACGAGCAGTTCTTC.

The chain employs TRBV4-1 and TRBJ2-1; a weak D match, TRBD2 (6 bases). CDR1 is MGHRA and CDR2 is YSYEKL in the germline V gene. This CDR3 is 16 amino acids long. Trimming took off 6 bases at V and 2 bases at J, with 17 bases between the two ends. The DNA of the CDR3 is TGCGCCAGCAGGCGTATTATAGCGGTGCCCTACAATGAGCAGTTCTTC. Residues: CASRRIIAVPYNEQFF.

The rearrangement uses TRBV6-5 and TRBJ1-5; D not resolved. The CDR3 covers 15 residues. Germline lookup yields CDR1 MNHEY and CDR2 SVGAGI. V lost 0 bases and J 2 bases, leaving 8 bases between the germline ends. The CDR3 loop is CASSYSLEGNQPQHF. The CDR3 DNA follows: TGTGCCAGCAGTTACTCGTTGGAGGGCAATCAGCCCCAGCATTTT.

The CDR3 here is CSVDRAGGQETQYF. The CDR3 region has the DNA TGCAGCGTTGATAGGGCGGGGGGCCAAGAGACCCAGTACTTC. V and J are TRBV29-1 and TRBJ2-5, with 8 bases fitting TRBD2. Trimming took 3 bases from V and 1 from J; bases not matched to a gene: 4. This CDR3 contains 14 residues. Germline loops: CDR1 SQVTM, CDR2 ANQGSEA.

In its sample, this clonotype was seen a few times. The chain carries TRBV6-5 and TRBJ1-6, with no clear D. V shed 1 base and J shed 10 bases, with 2 bases lying between them. CDR3 length: 11 residues. The germline CDR1 and CDR2 sequences are MNHEY and SVGAGI. Written as DNA, the CDR3 is TGTGCCAGCAGTTACTTATCACCCCTCCACTTT. It yields the protein CASSYLSPLHF.

The chain links TRBV13 to TRBJ2-7, with a weak D call TRBD1 (6 bases). Germline V gene data show CDR1 as PRHDT and CDR2 as FYEKMQ (reference sequence). V shed 1 base and J shed 2 bases, with 12 bases lying between them. This CDR3 spans 15 amino acids. CDR3 sequence (DNA): TGTGCCAGCAGCTTAGCTTTACGGGACACCTACGAGCAGTACTTC. Protein sequence: CASSLALRDTYEQYF. The full variable domain, its missing parts supplied by reference TRBV13 and TRBJ2-7, is AAGVIQSPRHLIKEKRETATLKCYPIPRHDTVYWYQQGPGQDPQFLISFYEKMQSDKGSIPDRFSAQQFSDYHSELNMSSLELGDSALYFCASSLALRDTYEQYFGPGTRLTVT.